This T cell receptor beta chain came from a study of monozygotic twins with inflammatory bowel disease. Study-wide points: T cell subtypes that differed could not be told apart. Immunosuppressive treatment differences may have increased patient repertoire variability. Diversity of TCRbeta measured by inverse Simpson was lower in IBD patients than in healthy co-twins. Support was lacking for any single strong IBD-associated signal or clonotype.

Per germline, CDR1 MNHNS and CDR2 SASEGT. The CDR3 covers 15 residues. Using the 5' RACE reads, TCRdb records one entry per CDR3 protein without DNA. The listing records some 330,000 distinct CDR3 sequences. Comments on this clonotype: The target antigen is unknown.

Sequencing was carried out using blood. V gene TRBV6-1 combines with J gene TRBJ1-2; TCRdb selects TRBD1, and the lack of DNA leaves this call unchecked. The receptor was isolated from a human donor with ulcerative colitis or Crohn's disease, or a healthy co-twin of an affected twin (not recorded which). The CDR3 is CASSSGGGSPYGYTF.